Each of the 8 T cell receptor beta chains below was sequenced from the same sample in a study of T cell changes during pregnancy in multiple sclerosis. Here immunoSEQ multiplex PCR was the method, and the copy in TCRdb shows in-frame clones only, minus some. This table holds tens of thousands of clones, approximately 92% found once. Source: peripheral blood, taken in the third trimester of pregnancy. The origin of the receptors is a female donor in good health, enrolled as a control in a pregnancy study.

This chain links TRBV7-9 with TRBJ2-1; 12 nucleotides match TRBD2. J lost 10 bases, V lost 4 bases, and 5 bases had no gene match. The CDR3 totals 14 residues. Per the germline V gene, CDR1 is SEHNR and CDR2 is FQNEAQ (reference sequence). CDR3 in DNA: TGTGCCAGCAGCTCCCGACTAGCGGGGGTCGAGCAGTTCTTC. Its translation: CASSSRLAGVEQFF. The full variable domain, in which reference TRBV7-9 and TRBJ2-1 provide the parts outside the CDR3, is DTGVSQNPRHKITKRGQNVTFRCDPISEHNRLYWYRQTLGQGPEFLTYFQNEAQLEKSRLLSDRFSAERPKGSFSTLEIQRTEQGDSAMYLCASSSRLAGVEQFFGPGTRLTVL.

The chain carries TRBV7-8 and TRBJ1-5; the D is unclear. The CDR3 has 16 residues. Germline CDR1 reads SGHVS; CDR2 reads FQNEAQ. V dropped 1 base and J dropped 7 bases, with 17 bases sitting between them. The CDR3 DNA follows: TGTGCCAGCAGCTTAGGGAGGGAGGGCTGGGGACAGCCCCAGCATTTT. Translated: CASSLGREGWGQPQHF.

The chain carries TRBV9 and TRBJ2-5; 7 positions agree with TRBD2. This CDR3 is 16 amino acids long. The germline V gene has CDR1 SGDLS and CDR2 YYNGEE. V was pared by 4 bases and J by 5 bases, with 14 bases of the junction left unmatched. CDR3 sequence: CASSPIAGLLRETQYF. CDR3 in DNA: TGTGCCAGCAGCCCTATAGCGGGCCTCTTGCGGGAGACCCAGTACTTC.

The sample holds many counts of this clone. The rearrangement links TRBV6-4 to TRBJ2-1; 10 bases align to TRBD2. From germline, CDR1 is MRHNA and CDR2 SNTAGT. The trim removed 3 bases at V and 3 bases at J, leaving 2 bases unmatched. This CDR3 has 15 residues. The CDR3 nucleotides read TGTGCCAGCAGTGAAACTAGCGGGGACTACAATGAGCAGTTCTTC. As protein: CASSETSGDYNEQFF.

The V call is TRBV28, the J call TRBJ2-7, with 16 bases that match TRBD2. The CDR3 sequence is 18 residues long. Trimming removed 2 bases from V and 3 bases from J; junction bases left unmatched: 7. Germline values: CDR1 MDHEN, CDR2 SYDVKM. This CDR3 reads CASSLPGLAGGPGYEQYF. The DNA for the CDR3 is TGTGCCAGCAGTTTACCGGGACTAGCGGGAGGGCCGGGCTACGAGCAGTACTTC. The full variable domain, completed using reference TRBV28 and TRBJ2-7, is DVKVTQSSRYLVKRTGEKVFLECVQDMDHENMFWYRQDPGLGLRLIYFSYDVKMKEKGDIPEGYSVSREKKERFSLILESASTNQTSMYLCASSLPGLAGGPGYEQYFGPGTRLTVT.

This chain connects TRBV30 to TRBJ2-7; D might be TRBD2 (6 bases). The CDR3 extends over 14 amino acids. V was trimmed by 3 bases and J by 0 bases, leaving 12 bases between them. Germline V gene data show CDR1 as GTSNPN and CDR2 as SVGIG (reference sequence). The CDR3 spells CAWREGTYSYEQYF. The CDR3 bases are TGTGCCTGGAGGGAAGGGACTTACTCCTACGAGCAGTACTTC.

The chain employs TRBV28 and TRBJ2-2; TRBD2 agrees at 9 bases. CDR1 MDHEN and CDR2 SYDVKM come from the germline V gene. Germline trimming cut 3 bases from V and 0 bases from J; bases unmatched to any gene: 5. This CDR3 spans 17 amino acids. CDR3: CASSFRREGPNTGELFF. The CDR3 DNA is TGTGCCAGCAGTTTCCGGCGGGAGGGCCCGAACACCGGGGAGCTGTTTTTT. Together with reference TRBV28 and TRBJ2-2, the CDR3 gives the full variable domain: DVKVTQSSRYLVKRTGEKVFLECVQDMDHENMFWYRQDPGLGLRLIYFSYDVKMKEKGDIPEGYSVSREKKERFSLILESASTNQTSMYLCASSFRREGPNTGELFFGEGSRLTVL.

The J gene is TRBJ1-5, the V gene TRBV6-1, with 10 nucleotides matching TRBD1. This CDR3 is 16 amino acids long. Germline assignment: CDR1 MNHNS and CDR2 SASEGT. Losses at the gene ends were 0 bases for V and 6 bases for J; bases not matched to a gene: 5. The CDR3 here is CASSEARQGASQPQHF. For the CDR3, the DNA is TGTGCCAGCAGTGAAGCCCGACAGGGGGCTAGTCAGCCCCAGCATTTT.